These T cell receptor beta chains were read from a single sample in a study of blood T cell repertoires in COVID-19. The table came from immunoSEQ multiplex PCR; TCRdb's copy has only in-frame clones and leaves some out. The top ten hold approximately 1.5% of the sample, which has 60,000 or so clones, 80% to 90% seen once. Sequencing used peripheral blood. These receptors came from a man aged 60-69 years with acute or convalescent COVID-19. Both conserved end residues are part of each CDR3. D genes are given only for firm matches.

V gene | D gene | CDR3 protein
TRBV6-6 | NA | CASTSNEVLDGYTF
TRBV5-1 | NA | CASSLGGTSQPQHF
TRBV7-2 | TRBD1 | CASSKDRGSTDTQYF
TRBV5-1 | NA | CASSLAPSYEQYF
TRBV27 | NA | CASSLGRAGNTIYF
TRBV5-1 | NA | CASSSYSNYGYTF
TRBV5-6 | NA | CASSRDRNNSPLHF
TRBV7-9 | NA | CASSLSPASRGETQYF
TRBV18 | NA | CASSPRGEGDYGYTF
TRBV4-2 | NA | CASSQARAGTGGPSPAFF
TRBV10-3 | NA | CAISESQDKDYEQYF
TRBV5-1 | TRBD1 | CASSLEPGTGTEAFF
TRBV25-1 | NA | CASSLPNRESPLHF
TRBV6-5 | NA | CASTGSYQPQHF
TRBV19 | TRBD2 | CASSIQGGGTDTQYF
TRBV5-1 | NA | CASSLVGGGRDEQFF
TRBV7-8 | TRBD1 | CASRDRSNSPLHF